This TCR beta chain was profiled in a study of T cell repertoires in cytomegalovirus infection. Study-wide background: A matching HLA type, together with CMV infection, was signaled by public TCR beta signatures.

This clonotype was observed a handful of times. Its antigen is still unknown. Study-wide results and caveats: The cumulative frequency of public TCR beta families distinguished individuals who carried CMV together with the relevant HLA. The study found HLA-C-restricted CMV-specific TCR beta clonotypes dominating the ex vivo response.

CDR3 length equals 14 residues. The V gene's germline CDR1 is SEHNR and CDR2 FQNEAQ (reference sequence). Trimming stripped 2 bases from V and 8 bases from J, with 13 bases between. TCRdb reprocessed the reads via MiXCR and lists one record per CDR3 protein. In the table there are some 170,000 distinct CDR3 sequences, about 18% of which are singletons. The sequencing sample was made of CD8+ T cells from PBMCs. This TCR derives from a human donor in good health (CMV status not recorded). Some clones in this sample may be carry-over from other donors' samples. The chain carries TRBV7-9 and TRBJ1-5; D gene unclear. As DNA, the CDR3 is TGTGCCAGCAGCTTACACGTAGCCGGGGAGCCCCAGCATTTT. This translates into CASSLHVAGEPQHF.